Sequencing of this T cell receptor beta chain was carried out in a study of tumor-infiltrating lymphocytes in primary liver carcinoma. Study conclusions and caveats: No more than about 8-24% of top clones could be seen in all five tumor regions.

The germline gives CDR1 SGHKS, CDR2 YYEKEE (reference sequence). CDR3 length equals 18 residues. From approximately 0.5 ug of total RNA, TCR beta-specific cDNA was reverse-transcribed using a constant-region primer. Three nested multiplex PCR rounds, a slightly modified ARM-PCR, produced the libraries for TCR beta. Two initial PCR rounds of about 11 cycles each paired TRBV1-TRBV30 forward primers with a C-beta reverse primer. TCRdb re-analysed the multiplex PCR reads in MiXCR, keeping a single row per CDR3 protein. The sample records around 120,000 distinct CDR3 sequences, 50% to 70% being singletons. Taking roughly 20-34 mg of unsorted bulk tissue, the authors co-extracted RNA and DNA. The patients had histopathologically diagnosed primary liver carcinoma, and their disease was treated by surgical resection. The patients lived with chronic HBV infection and had not yet received any treatment. The proportion of viable tumor cells exceeded 85% in every tumor sample.

A remark on this clonotype: Its target is unknown. Since a much larger clone is just one base distant, this may be a read error.

This rearrangement joins TRBV5-5 to TRBJ2-6, with 8 bases that match TRBD1. Sequenced sample: liver tumor tissue from sampling region 1. Subset described: tumor region T1, superior pole. This sequence was found in a woman aged 55-69 years with primary liver carcinoma and hepatitis B virus infection. The CDR3 here is CASSLAPSDRVGANVLAF. CDR3 nucleotides: TGTGCCAGCAGCTTGGCCCCCTCGGACAGGGTAGGGGCCAACGTCCTGGCTTTC.